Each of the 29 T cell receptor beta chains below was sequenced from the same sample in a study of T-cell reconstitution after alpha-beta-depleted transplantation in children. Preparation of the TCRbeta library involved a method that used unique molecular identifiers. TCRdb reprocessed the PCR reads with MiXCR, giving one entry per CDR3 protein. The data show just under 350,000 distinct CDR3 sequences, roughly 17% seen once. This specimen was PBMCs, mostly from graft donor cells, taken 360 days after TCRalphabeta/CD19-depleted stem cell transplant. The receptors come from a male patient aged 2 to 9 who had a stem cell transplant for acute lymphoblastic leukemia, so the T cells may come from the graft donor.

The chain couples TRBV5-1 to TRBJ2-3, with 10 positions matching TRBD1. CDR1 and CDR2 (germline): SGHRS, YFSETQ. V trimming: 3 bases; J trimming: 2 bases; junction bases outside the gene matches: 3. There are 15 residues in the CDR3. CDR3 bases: TGCGCCAGCAGCTCGACAGGGGGCCACACAGATACGCAGTATTTT. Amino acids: CASSSTGGHTDTQYF.

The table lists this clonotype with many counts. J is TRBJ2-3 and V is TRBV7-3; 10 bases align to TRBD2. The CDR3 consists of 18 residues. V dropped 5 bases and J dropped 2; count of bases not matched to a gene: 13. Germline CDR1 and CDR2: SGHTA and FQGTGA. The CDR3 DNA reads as TGTGCCAGCAGCACCGGGCTAGCGGGAGTCGGCCACACAGATACGCAGTATTTT. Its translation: CASSTGLAGVGHTDTQYF.

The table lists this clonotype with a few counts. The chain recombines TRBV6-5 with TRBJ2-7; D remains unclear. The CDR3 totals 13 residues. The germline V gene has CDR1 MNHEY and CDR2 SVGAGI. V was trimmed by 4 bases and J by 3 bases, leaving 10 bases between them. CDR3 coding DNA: TGTGCCAGCAGTTCCCCGGGTGGCTACGAGCAGTACTTC. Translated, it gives CASSSPGGYEQYF.

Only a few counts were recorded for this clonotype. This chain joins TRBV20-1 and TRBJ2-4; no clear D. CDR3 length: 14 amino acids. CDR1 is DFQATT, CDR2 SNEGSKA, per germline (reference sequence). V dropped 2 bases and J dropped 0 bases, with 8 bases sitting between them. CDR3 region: CSARKTRAKNIQYF. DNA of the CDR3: TGCAGTGCTAGAAAGACACGAGCCAAAAACATTCAGTACTTC.

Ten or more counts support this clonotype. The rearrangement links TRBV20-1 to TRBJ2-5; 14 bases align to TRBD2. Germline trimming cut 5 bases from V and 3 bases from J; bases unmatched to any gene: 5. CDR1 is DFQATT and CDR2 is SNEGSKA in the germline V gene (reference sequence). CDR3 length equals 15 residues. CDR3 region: CSAAGTSGRKETQYF. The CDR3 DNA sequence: TGCAGTGCTGCTGGGACTAGCGGGAGAAAAGAGACCCAGTACTTC.

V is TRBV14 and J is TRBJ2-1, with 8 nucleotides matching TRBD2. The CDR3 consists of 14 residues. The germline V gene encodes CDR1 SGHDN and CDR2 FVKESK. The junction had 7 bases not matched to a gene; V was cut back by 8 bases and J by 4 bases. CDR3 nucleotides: TGTGCCAGCTCCGGGACTAGAGAGTACAATGAGCAGTTCTTC. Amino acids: CASSGTREYNEQFF.

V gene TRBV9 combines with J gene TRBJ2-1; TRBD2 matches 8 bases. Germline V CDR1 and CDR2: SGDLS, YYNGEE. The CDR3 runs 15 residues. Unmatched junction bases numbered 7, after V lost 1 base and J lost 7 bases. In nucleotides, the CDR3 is TGTGCCAGCAGCGTATTCGGCGGGGGGAAGAATGAGCAGTTCTTC. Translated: CASSVFGGGKNEQFF.

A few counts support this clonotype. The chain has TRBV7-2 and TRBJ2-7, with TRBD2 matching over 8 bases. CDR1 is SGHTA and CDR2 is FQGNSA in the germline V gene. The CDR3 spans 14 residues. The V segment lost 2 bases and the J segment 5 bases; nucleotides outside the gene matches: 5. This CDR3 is CASSLLAGGNEQYF. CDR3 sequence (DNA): TGTGCCAGCAGCTTACTCGCGGGAGGTAACGAGCAGTACTTC.

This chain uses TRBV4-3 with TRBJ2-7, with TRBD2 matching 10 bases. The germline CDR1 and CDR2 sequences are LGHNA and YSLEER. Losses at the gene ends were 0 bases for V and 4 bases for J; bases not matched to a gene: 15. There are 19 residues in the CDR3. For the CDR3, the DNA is TGCGCCAGCAGCCAAGATATGGGACTAGCGCCTGTGATTAATTACGAGCAGTACTTC. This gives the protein CASSQDMGLAPVINYEQYF.

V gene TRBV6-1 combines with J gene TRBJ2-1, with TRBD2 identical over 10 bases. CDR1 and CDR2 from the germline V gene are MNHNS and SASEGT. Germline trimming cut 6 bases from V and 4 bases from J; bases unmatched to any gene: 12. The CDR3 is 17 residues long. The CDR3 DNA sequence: TGTGCCAGCAGGGAGGGTATCCCGACTAGCGGGTACAATGAGCAGTTCTTC. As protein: CASREGIPTSGYNEQFF.

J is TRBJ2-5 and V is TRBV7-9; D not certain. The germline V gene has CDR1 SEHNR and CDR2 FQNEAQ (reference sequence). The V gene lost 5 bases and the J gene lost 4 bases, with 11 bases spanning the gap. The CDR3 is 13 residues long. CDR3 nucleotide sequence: TGTGCCAGCAGCCTGACCCCGGGAGAGACCCAGTACTTC. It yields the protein CASSLTPGETQYF.

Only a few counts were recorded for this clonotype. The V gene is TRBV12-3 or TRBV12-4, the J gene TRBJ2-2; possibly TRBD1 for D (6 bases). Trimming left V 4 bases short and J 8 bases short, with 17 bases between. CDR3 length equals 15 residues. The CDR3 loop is CASSWSVVRGGELFF. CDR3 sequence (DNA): TGTGCCAGCAGTTGGTCCGTGGTAAGGGGGGGGGAGCTGTTTTTT.

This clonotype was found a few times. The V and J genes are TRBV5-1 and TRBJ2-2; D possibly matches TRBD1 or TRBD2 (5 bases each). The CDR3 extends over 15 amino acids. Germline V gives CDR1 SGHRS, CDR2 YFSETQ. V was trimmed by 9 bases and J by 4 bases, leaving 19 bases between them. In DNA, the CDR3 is TGCGCCACCTTACCGGCCCCTGGGGGCACCGGGGAGCTGTTTTTT. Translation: CATLPAPGGTGELFF.

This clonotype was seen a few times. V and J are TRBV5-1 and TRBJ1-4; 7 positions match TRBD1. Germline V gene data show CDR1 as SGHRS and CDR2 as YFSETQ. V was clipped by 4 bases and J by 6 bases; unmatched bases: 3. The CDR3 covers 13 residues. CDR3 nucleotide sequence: TGCGCCAGCAGCGCCGGGACAGATGAAAAACTGTTTTTT. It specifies CASSAGTDEKLFF.

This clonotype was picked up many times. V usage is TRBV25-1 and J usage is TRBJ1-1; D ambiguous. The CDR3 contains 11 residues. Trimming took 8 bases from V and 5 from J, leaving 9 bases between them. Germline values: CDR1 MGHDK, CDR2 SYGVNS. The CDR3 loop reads CASSLHTEAFF. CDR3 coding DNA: TGTGCCAGCTCCCTGCATACTGAAGCTTTCTTT.

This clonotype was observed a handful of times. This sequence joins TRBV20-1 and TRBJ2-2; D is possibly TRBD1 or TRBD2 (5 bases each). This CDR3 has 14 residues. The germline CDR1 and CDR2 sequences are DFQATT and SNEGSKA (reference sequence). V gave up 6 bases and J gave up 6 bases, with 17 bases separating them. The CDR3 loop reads CSASGTAEPGELFF. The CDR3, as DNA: TGCAGTGCGTCCGGGACCGCGGAACCCGGGGAGCTGTTTTTT.

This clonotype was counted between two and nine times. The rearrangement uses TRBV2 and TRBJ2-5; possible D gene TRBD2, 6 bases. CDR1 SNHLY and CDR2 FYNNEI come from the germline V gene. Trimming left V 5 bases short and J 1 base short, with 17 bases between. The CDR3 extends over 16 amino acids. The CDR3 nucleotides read TGTGCCAGCAGTCGGATAACGGGAGCATCCCAAGAGACCCAGTACTTC. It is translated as CASSRITGASQETQYF.

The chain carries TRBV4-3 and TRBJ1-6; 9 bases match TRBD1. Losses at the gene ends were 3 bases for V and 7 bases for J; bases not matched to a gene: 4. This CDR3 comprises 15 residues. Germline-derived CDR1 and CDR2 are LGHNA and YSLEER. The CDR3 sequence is CASSHRQGVNSPLHF. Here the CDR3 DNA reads TGCGCCAGCAGCCATCGACAGGGGGTCAATTCACCCCTCCACTTT.

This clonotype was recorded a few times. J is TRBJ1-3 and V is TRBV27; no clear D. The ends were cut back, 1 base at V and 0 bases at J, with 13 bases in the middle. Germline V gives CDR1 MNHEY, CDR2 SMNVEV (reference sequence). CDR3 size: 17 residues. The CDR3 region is CASSLFRPSSSGNTIYF. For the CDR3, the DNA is TGTGCCAGCAGTTTATTCAGGCCCTCTAGCTCTGGAAACACCATATATTTT.

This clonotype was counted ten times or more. The CDR3 is CASSSGTVPGSRKTQYF. DNA of the CDR3: TGCGCCAGCAGCTCCGGGACAGTTCCCGGGAGTCGTAAGACCCAGTACTTC. The V and J genes are TRBV5-1 and TRBJ2-5; perhaps TRBD1 as D (7 bases). Looked up from germline, CDR1 is SGHRS and CDR2 is YFSETQ. The V gene lost 3 bases and the J gene lost 6 bases, with 24 bases spanning the gap. The CDR3 sequence is 17 residues long.

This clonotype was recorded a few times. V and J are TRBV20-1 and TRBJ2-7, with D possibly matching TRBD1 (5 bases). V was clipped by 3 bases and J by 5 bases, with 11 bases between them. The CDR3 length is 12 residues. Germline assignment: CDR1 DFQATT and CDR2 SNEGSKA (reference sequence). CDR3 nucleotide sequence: TGCAGTGCTAGCCGCAGGGCCCACGAGCAGTACTTC. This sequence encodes CSASRRAHEQYF.

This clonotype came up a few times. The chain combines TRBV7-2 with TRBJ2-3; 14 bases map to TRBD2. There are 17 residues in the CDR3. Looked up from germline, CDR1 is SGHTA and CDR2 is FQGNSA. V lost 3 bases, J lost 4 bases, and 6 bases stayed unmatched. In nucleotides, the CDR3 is TGTGCCAGCAGCTTGGGGACTAGCGGGAGATTTGCAGATACGCAGTATTTT. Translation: CASSLGTSGRFADTQYF.

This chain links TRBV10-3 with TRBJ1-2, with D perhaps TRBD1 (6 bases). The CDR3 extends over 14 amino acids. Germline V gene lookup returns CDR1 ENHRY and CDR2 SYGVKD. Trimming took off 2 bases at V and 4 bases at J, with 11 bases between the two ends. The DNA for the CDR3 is TGTGCCATCAGTGAGGCTCGGGACACCTATGGCTACACCTTC. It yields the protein CAISEARDTYGYTF.

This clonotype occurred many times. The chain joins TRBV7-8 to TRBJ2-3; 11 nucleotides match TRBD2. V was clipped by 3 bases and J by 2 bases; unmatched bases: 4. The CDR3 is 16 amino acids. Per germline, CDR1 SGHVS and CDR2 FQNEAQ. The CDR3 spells CASSLGLADITDTQYF. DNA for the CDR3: TGTGCCAGCAGCTTGGGACTAGCGGACATCACAGATACGCAGTATTTT.

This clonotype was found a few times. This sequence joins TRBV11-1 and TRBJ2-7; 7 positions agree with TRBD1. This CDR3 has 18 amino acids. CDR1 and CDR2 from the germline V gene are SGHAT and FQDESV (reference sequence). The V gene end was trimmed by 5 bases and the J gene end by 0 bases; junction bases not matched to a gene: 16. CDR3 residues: CASSQRQGPFRSSYEQYF. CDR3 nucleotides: TGTGCCAGCAGCCAAAGACAGGGCCCTTTTCGGAGCTCCTACGAGCAGTACTTC.

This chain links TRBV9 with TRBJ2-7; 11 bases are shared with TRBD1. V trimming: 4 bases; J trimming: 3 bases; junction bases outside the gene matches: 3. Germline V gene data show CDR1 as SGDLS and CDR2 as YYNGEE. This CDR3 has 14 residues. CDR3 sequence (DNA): TGTGCCAGCAGCCACGGGACAGGGGGCTACGAGCAGTACTTC. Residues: CASSHGTGGYEQYF.

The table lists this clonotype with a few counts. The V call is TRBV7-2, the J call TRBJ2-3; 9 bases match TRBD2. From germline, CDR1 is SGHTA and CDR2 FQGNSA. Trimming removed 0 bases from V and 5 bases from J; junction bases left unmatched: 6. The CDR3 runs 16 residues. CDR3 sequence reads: CASSLAAGGLVDTQYF. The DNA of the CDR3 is TGTGCCAGCAGCTTAGCGGCGGGAGGGCTGGTAGATACGCAGTATTTT.

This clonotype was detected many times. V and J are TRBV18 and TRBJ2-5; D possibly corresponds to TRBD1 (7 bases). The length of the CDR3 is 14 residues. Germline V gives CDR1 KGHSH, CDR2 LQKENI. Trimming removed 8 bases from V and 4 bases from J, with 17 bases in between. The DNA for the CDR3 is TGTGCCAGCCGAAGCCGACAGGGAGGAGAGACCCAGTACTTC. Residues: CASRSRQGGETQYF.

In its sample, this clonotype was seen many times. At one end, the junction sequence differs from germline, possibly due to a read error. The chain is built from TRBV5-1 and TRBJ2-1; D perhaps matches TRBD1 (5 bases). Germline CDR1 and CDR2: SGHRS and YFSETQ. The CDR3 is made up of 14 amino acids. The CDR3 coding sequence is TGCGCCAGCGTCAGGGCTGGACAAAGGGATGAACAGTTCTTC. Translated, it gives CASVRAGQRDEQFF.